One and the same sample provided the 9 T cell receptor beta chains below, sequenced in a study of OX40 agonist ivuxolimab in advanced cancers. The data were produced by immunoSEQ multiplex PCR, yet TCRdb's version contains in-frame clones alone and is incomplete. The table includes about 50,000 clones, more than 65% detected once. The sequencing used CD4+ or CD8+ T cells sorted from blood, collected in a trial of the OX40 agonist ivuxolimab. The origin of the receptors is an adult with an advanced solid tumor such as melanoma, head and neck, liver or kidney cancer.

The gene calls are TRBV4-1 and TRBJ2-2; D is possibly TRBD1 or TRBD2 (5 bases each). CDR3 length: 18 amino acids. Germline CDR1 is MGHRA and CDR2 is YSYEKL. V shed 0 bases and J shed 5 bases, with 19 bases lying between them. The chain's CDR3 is CASSQEPRAGTTTGELFF. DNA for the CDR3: TGCGCCAGCAGCCAAGAACCGCGGGCCGGGACGACTACCGGGGAGCTGTTTTTT.

This CDR3 is CSASGGYTQYF. For the CDR3, the DNA is TGCAGTGCTAGTGGAGGGTATACGCAGTATTTT. The chain joins TRBV20-1 to TRBJ2-3; possibly TRBD2 for D (6 bases). The germline V gene encodes CDR1 DFQATT and CDR2 SNEGSKA (reference sequence). This CDR3 region has 11 residues. Deletions cut 3 bases from V and 7 bases from J, with 8 bases between.

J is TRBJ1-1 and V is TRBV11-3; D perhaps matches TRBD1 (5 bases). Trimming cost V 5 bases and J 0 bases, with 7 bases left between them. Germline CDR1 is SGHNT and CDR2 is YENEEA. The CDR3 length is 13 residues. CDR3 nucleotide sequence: TGTGCCAGCAGCCCGGACATGAACACTGAAGCTTTCTTT. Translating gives CASSPDMNTEAFF.

CDR3: CASSLALGETQYF. DNA for the CDR3: TGCGCCAGCAGCTTGGCCCTTGGAGAGACCCAGTACTTC. V and J are TRBV5-1 and TRBJ2-5; unclear D gene. CDR1 SGHRS and CDR2 YFSETQ come from the germline V gene. The length of the CDR3 is 13 residues. V lost 0 bases, J lost 4 bases, and 7 bases lay in between.

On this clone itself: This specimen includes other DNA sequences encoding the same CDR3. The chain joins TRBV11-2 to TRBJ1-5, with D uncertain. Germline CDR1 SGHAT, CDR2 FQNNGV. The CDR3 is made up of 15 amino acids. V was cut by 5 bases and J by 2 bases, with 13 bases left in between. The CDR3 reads CASSLRAGGNQPQHF. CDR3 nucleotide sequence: TGTGCCAGCAGCCTAAGAGCGGGCGGCAATCAGCCCCAGCATTTT.

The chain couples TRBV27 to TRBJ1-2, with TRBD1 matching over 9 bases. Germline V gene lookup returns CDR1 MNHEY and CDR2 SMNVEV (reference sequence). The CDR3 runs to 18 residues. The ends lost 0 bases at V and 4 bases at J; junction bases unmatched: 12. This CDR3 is CASSLSPPGTGYSYGYTF. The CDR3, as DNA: TGTGCCAGCAGTTTATCGCCCCCAGGGACAGGGTACAGCTATGGCTACACCTTC.

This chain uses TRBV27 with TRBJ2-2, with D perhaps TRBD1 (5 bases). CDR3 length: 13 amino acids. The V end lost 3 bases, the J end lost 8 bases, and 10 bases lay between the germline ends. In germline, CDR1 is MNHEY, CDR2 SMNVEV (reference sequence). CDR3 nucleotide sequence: TGTGCCAGCAGTTTCGTAGGGGTGGGGGAGCTGTTTTTT. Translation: CASSFVGVGELFF.

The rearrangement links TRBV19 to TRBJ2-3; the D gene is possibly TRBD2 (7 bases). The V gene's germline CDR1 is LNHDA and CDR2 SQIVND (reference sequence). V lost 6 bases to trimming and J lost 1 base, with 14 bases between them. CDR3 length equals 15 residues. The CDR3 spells CASRVGGGGTDTQYF. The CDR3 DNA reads TGTGCCAGTAGGGTAGGGGGGGGAGGCACAGATACGCAGTATTTT.

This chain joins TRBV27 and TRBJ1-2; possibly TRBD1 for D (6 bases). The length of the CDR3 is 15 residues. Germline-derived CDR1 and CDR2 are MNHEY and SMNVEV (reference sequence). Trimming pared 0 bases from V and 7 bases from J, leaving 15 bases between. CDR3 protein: CASSLSGQGSGGYTF. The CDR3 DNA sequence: TGTGCCAGCAGTTTATCGGGCCAGGGGAGTGGTGGCTACACCTTC.